This T cell receptor (beta chain) was found in a study of neurological immune-mediated disorders. For the unsorted libraries, 2 million PBMCs stored at -80 C served as input. The germline gives CDR1 LGHNA, CDR2 YSLEER. Trimming took 4 bases from V and 6 from J, leaving 16 bases between them. The CDR3 runs 15 residues. TCRdb reanalysed the 5' RACE reads using MiXCR and keeps one entry per CDR3 protein. The sample has more than 75,000 distinct CDR3 sequences, around 3.5% seen once. There are many counts of this clonotype. Its antigen is not identified. Study-wide results and limits: Healthy controls had more TCR clonal expansion than multiple sclerosis, which showed the least, whereas HTLV-1-associated myelopathy showed the most. The authors found no clinical or MRI feature associated with the multiple sclerosis repertoire cluster.

J is TRBJ1-5 and V is TRBV4-3; possibly TRBD1 for D (6 bases). The sequenced sample was PBMCs. The clonotype comes from a woman in her 50s with multiple sclerosis. Written as DNA, the CDR3 is TGCGCCAGCAGCCCCCGGGCGGGGGGCGTTCAGCCCCAGCATTTT. Translated: CASSPRAGGVQPQHF.